This T cell receptor (beta chain) originates from a study of technical replicates of blood from several donors (dated by TCRdb to the late 2010s). CDR1 and CDR2 are drawn from the germline V gene (reference sequence): PRHDT, FYEKMQ. The CDR3, from cysteine to phenylalanine, totals 16 residues. This entry keeps only the CDR3 DNA: 48 bases, framed from base 1. V loses 3 bases, J loses 1 base, and the germline ends lie 13 bases apart. With regard to this clone: What antigen it recognizes has not been identified. Base qualities are not provided; no much larger clone lies one nucleotide away.

Libraries came from the immunoSEQ multiplex PCR assay. The source is immuneACCESS, and TCRdb retained only in-frame sequences with V and J called. Part of the clones is not carried over; for the studies checked, unresolved V genes explain less than half of this, and the remainder is unexplained. This sample gives around 70,000 clones in total; approximately 95% of them show up just once. Clones ranked in the top ten supply about 0.27% of the sample. Sequencing was carried out using T cells isolated from PBMCs. The TCR comes from a human donor in good health. This receptor chain uses TRBV13 and TRBJ1-3; TRBD1 is a weak D gene call, 5 bases matching. The CDR3 here reads CASSFRVFLSGNTIYF. The nucleotide sequence is TGTGCCAGCAGCTTCAGGGTGTTTCTTTCTGGAAACACCATATATTTT.